Sequencing of this T cell receptor beta chain was carried out in a study of CD8 T cell repertoires and HIV-1 epitope variants. Looking at the study overall: Tested: three Gag epitope families, Nef HW9 and YT9.

This clone was observed a handful of times. Its antigen is as yet unknown. Whole-study results and caveats: Nef KF9 drew roughly five clonotypes and HW9 one, without TAALDMSHF responses. Fewer than ten TCR beta clonotypes were antigen-specific, 5 or 6 apparently recognizing autologous or escape variants.

The method was immunoSEQ multiplex PCR; TCRdb's version includes in-frame clones alone and lacks a portion of them. The sample shows about 5,100 clones, around 71% of them seen only once. The CDR3 spans 15 residues. Germline CDR1 reads MDHEN; CDR2 reads SYDVKM. Trimming removed 2 bases from V and 0 bases from J, with 10 bases in between. The clonotype comes from a male donor with HIV. The specimen was cultured CD8+ T cells derived from PBMCs. V usage is TRBV28 and J usage is TRBJ1-2; D remains ambiguous. Here the CDR3 reads CASSLVTEANYGYTF. The CDR3 DNA is TGTGCCAGCAGTTTAGTCACGGAGGCTAACTATGGCTACACCTTC.